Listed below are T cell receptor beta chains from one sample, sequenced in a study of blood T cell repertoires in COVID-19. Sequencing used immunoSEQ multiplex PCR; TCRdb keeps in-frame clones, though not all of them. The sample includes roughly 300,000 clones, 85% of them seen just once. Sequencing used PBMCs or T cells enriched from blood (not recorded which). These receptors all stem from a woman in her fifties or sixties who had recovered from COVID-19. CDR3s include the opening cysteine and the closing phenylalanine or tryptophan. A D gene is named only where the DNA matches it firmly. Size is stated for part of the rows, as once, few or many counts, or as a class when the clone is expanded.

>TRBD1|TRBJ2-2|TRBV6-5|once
TGTACATTACGACAGGGGCGAAGAACCGGGGAGCTGTTTTTT
CTLRQGRRTGELFF
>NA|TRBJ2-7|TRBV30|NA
TGTGCCTGGGCCCAGGGCGGGAACTCCTACGAGCAGTACTTC
CAWAQGGNSYEQYF
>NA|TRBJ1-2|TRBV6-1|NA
TGTGCCAGCAGTGAATATTATGGCTACACCTTC
CASSEYYGYTF
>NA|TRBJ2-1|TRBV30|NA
TGTGCCTGGAGTGTGCAACTCAACTCCTACAATGAGCAGTTCTTC
CAWSVQLNSYNEQFF
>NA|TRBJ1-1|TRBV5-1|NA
TGCGCCAGCAGCTTGGACAGTGCAACTGAAGCTTTCTTT
CASSLDSATEAFF
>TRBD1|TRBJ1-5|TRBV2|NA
TGTGCCAGCAGTGTACAGGGGAATCAGCCCCAGCATTTT
CASSVQGNQPQHF
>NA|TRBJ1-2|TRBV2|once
TGTGCCAGCAGACTTCACAGGGAAGGCTACACCTTC
CASRLHREGYTF
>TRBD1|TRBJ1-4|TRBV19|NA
TGTGCCAGTAGGAGTCAACCCCGGGACAGGGCTGAAAAACTGTTTTTT
CASRSQPRDRAEKLFF
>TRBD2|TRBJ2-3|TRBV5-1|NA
TGCGCCAGCAGCAGGAAAACTAGCGGGGGAAGCACAGATACGCAGTATTTT
CASSRKTSGGSTDTQYF
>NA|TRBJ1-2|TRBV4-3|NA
TGCGCCAGCAGCCAAGATATCGGAGGGCGCGGCTACACCTTC
CASSQDIGGRGYTF
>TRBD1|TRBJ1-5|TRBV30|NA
TGTGCCTGGAGTCAGGCGACGGGAACAGGGGGCGGTCAGCCCCAGCATTTT
CAWSQATGTGGGQPQHF
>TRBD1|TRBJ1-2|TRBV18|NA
TGTGCCAGCTCACCAACCGGGACAGGGAGTACTGGCTACACCTTC
CASSPTGTGSTGYTF
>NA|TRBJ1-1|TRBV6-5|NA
TGTGCCAGCAGACAGGGAAACACTGAAGCTTTCTTT
CASRQGNTEAFF
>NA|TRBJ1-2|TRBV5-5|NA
TGTGCCAGCAGCTTGGCCCTCGTCTCCAGCTATGGCTACACCTTC
CASSLALVSSYGYTF
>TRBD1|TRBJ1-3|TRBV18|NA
TGTGCCAGCTCACCCGGACAGGGGTTTGGAAACACCATATATTTT
CASSPGQGFGNTIYF